The 32 T cell receptor beta chains listed next were all sequenced from one sample in a study of cytomegalovirus exposure and HLA in healthy donors. Amplification used 60 Vbeta primers and 13 Jbeta primers. TCRdb's table, derived via immunoSEQ multiplex PCR, lists solely in-frame clones and lacks some. This sample carries about 140,000 clones, almost 85% of them seen once, and the ten largest clones take approximately 1.3%. The sequenced sample consisted of PBMCs. All receptors come from a man aged 25-45 years in good health and CMV-seropositive.

The CDR3 DNA reads as TGTGCCAGCAGCCCGGGACTGGGCAATCAGCCCCAGCATTTT. Translated: CASSPGLGNQPQHF. The gene calls are TRBV7-6 and TRBJ1-5; tentatively, D is TRBD1 (5 bases). V lost 5 bases to trimming and J lost 2 bases, with 10 bases between them. The CDR3 length is 14 residues. Germline-derived CDR1 and CDR2 are SGHVS and FNYEAQ.

The chain has TRBV7-9 and TRBJ2-1; 7 bases map to TRBD1. The CDR3 runs to 15 residues. Trimming cost V 6 bases and J 0 bases; bases outside gene matches: 5. CDR1 is SEHNR and CDR2 is FQNEAQ in the germline V gene (reference sequence). CDR3 loop: CASRGGAGSYNEQFF. The DNA of the CDR3 is TGTGCCAGCAGAGGGGGCGCGGGCTCCTACAATGAGCAGTTCTTC.

The V call is TRBV7-8, the J call TRBJ2-3; a weak D match, TRBD2 (6 bases). Germline CDR1 is SGHVS and CDR2 is FQNEAQ. The CDR3 is 15 amino acids. The ends were cut back, 4 bases at V and 2 bases at J, with 13 bases in the middle. The CDR3 region has the DNA TGTGCCAGCAGCTGGGGGGAGGAGGACACAGATACGCAGTATTTT. It is translated as CASSWGEEDTDTQYF.

The chain combines TRBV5-1 with TRBJ2-5, with 10 positions matching TRBD2. The CDR3 extends over 16 amino acids. Germline loops: CDR1 SGHRS, CDR2 YFSETQ. With V trimmed by 4 bases and J by 5 bases, 11 bases remained unmatched. The CDR3 here is CASSPGGLAGVETQYF. CDR3 DNA: TGCGCCAGCAGCCCCGGTGGGCTAGCGGGGGTTGAGACCCAGTACTTC.

This clone was recorded once. This sequence joins TRBV28 and TRBJ2-1; TRBD2 aligns across 12 bases. The germline V gene has CDR1 MDHEN and CDR2 SYDVKM. This CDR3 is 18 amino acids long. Unmatched junction bases numbered 10, after V lost 4 bases and J lost 3 bases. CDR3 coding DNA: TGTGCCAGCAGTTCCTCTAGCGGGGGGGGCATGGACTACAATGAGCAGTTCTTC. Translated, it gives CASSSSSGGGMDYNEQFF.

The CDR3 is CASSRGQGNTGELFF. The CDR3 DNA follows: TGTGCCAGCAGCAGAGGACAGGGGAACACCGGGGAGCTGTTTTTT. This chain connects TRBV7-9 to TRBJ2-2; TRBD1 agrees at 8 bases. CDR1 and CDR2 from the germline V gene are SEHNR and FQNEAQ (reference sequence). V lost 5 bases to trimming and J lost 1 base; unmatched junction nucleotides: 3. This CDR3 has 15 amino acids.

The V call is TRBV28, the J call TRBJ2-7; D might be TRBD1 (6 bases). In germline, CDR1 is MDHEN, CDR2 SYDVKM. Trimming removed 5 bases from V and 3 bases from J, with 14 bases in between. The CDR3 consists of 14 residues. The CDR3 region has the DNA TGTGCCAGCAGTGACGGCCAGGGGATCTACGAGCAGTACTTC. Translation: CASSDGQGIYEQYF.

V usage is TRBV27 and J usage is TRBJ2-1; D might be TRBD1 (5 bases). Per germline, CDR1 MNHEY and CDR2 SMNVEV (reference sequence). V lost 0 bases and J lost 5, with 8 bases in between. The length of the CDR3 is 14 residues. In nucleotides, the CDR3 is TGTGCCAGCAGTTTATCGGGGCAGGACAATGAGCAGTTCTTC. The encoded protein is CASSLSGQDNEQFF.

The chain's CDR3 is CASSLTPTLNYGYTF. CDR3 DNA: TGTGCCAGCAGTTTGACTCCTACCCTTAACTATGGCTACACCTTC. V is TRBV6-5 and J is TRBJ1-2; D is undetermined. The CDR3 runs 15 residues. The V end lost 4 bases, the J end lost 1 base, and 13 bases lay between the germline ends. Germline CDR1 reads MNHEY; CDR2 reads SVGAGI.

In this sample, this clone turned up once. This chain connects TRBV5-4 to TRBJ1-2; 9 positions agree with TRBD1. V was pared by 4 bases and J by 2 bases, with 3 bases of the junction left unmatched. The CDR3 is 14 amino acids. From germline, CDR1 is SGHNT and CDR2 YYREEE (reference sequence). The CDR3 nucleotides are TGTGCCAGCAGCCTGGACAGGGGAAACTATGGCTACACCTTC. Translated: CASSLDRGNYGYTF.

The chain couples TRBV6-5 to TRBJ2-1; TRBD1 is a possible D gene (5 bases). V shed 5 bases and J shed 3 bases, with 14 bases lying between them. Per the germline V gene, CDR1 is MNHEY and CDR2 is SVGAGI. The CDR3 contains 15 residues. CDR3 loop: CASSRTRGHYNEQFF. The CDR3 DNA reads as TGTGCCAGCAGTCGGACAAGGGGTCACTACAATGAGCAGTTCTTC.

The CDR3 coding sequence is TGTGCCAGCAGCTTCGTCGGTTCCTCCTACGAGCAGTACTTC. It yields the protein CASSFVGSSYEQYF. This chain uses TRBV7-9 with TRBJ2-7; D unresolved. Germline assignment: CDR1 SEHNR and CDR2 FQNEAQ (reference sequence). The CDR3 extends over 14 amino acids. V dropped 3 bases and J dropped 0 bases, with 9 bases sitting between them. The full variable domain, completed using reference TRBV7-9 and TRBJ2-7, is DTGVSQNPRHKITKRGQNVTFRCDPISEHNRLYWYRQTLGQGPEFLTYFQNEAQLEKSRLLSDRFSAERPKGSFSTLEIQRTEQGDSAMYLCASSFVGSSYEQYFGPGTRLTVT.

This sequence joins TRBV7-8 and TRBJ2-7; 7 positions agree with TRBD1. Trimming cost V 4 bases and J 2 bases; bases outside gene matches: 5. The CDR3 is 14 amino acids. Germline values: CDR1 SGHVS, CDR2 FQNEAQ. DNA of the CDR3: TGTGCCAGCAGCTCCCGGGACAGAACCTACGAGCAGTACTTC. As protein: CASSSRDRTYEQYF.

J is TRBJ1-4 and V is TRBV7-6; 7 bases line up with TRBD1. The CDR3 has 16 residues. Germline CDR1 reads SGHVS; CDR2 reads FNYEAQ. After removal of 5 bases from V and 7 bases from J, the junction contained 13 bases not matched to a gene. CDR3 bases: TGTGCCAGCAGCCCAGTGACAGGGACGGGTGTTGAAAAACTGTTTTTT. It codes for CASSPVTGTGVEKLFF.

V gene TRBV7-2 combines with J gene TRBJ2-7; 7 bases are shared with TRBD1. This CDR3 has 13 amino acids. CDR1 is SGHTA and CDR2 is FQGNSA in the germline V gene. V gave up 5 bases and J gave up 7 bases; unmatched junction bases: 8. Here the CDR3 DNA reads TGTGCCAGCAGCCCGGGACAGTCCTTAGAGCAGTACTTC. It translates to CASSPGQSLEQYF.

This sequence joins TRBV7-3 and TRBJ2-5; 10 bases align to TRBD1. J gave up 4 bases and V 6 bases, and 2 bases lay outside the gene matches. Germline CDR1 and CDR2: SGHTA and FQGTGA. The CDR3 is made up of 13 amino acids. The CDR3 DNA sequence: TGTGCCAGCAGACGGGACAGGGGAGAGACCCAGTACTTC. It codes for CASRRDRGETQYF.

The chain has TRBV11-2 and TRBJ2-7, with 8 bases aligning to TRBD2. Germline-derived CDR1 and CDR2 are SGHAT and FQNNGV. Trimming cost V 5 bases and J 4 bases; bases outside gene matches: 10. This CDR3 spans 15 amino acids. The CDR3 nucleotides are TGTGCCAGCAGCCCTCGTAGCGGGAATACGTACGAGCAGTACTTC. Its protein product is CASSPRSGNTYEQYF.

The V call is TRBV7-7, the J call TRBJ2-5; D gene uncertain. The CDR3 is 12 amino acids. Germline assignment: CDR1 SSHAT and CDR2 FNYEAQ (reference sequence). Between the trimmed V and J ends, which lost 1 base and 5 bases, there was a span of 5 bases. CDR3 protein: CASSLDGETQYF. CDR3 sequence (DNA): TGTGCCAGCAGCTTAGACGGGGAGACCCAGTACTTC.

This sequence joins TRBV10-3 and TRBJ2-3; 9 bases fit TRBD2. This CDR3 contains 15 residues. After removal of 4 bases from V and 2 bases from J, the junction contained 4 bases not matched to a gene. The germline CDR1 and CDR2 sequences are ENHRY and SYGVKD. CDR3: CAISGAGGLTDTQYF. CDR3 coding DNA: TGTGCCATCAGTGGAGCGGGGGGACTCACAGATACGCAGTATTTT.

The V call is TRBV28, the J call TRBJ1-4; D is perhaps TRBD1 (6 bases). The length of the CDR3 is 15 residues. The germline V and J ends were trimmed by 6 bases and 7 bases, with 18 bases remaining between them. Per the germline V gene, CDR1 is MDHEN and CDR2 is SYDVKM. CDR3 bases: TGTGCCAGCAGCCCTCCTCGGGGGGGCGTTGAAAAACTGTTTTTT. The encoded protein is CASSPPRGGVEKLFF.

This clone was seen a handful of times. The rearrangement joins TRBV5-5 to TRBJ2-1; TRBD2 matches 9 bases. CDR1 is SGHKS, CDR2 YYEKEE, per germline (reference sequence). The CDR3 is 14 amino acids. After removal of 3 bases from V and 4 bases from J, the junction contained 2 bases not matched to a gene. The CDR3 reads CASSWLAGYNEQFF. The CDR3 coding sequence is TGTGCCAGCAGCTGGCTAGCGGGGTACAATGAGCAGTTCTTC.

The V and J genes are TRBV28 and TRBJ2-3; D is ambiguous. This CDR3 is built from 13 residues. Trimming took off 3 bases at V and 0 bases at J, with 4 bases between the two ends. Germline-derived CDR1 and CDR2 are MDHEN and SYDVKM. The CDR3 bases are TGTGCCAGCAGTTTCCCTAGCACAGATACGCAGTATTTT. Translating gives CASSFPSTDTQYF.

The chain carries TRBV28 and TRBJ2-3; D remains ambiguous. CDR1 is MDHEN, CDR2 SYDVKM, per germline. The CDR3 extends over 11 amino acids. The V and J ends lost 6 bases and 6 bases respectively, with 7 bases between them. The CDR3 protein is CASSLVDTQYF. CDR3 DNA: TGTGCCAGCAGCCTCGTCGATACGCAGTATTTT.

This clone was recorded once. This chain's CDR3 is CSVYYGGTDTQYF. The CDR3 DNA sequence: TGCAGCGTTTACTATGGGGGGACAGATACGCAGTATTTT. The rearrangement uses TRBV29-1 and TRBJ2-3; D perhaps matches TRBD2 (6 bases). V was shortened by 5 bases and J by 3 bases, with 12 bases between the two germline ends. Germline V gene data show CDR1 as SQVTM and CDR2 as ANQGSEA. CDR3 size: 13 residues.

The chain is built from TRBV6-5 and TRBJ2-7; the D gene is possibly TRBD1 (6 bases). The CDR3 consists of 15 residues. Trimming took off 6 bases at V and 3 bases at J, with 18 bases between the two ends. Germline V CDR1 and CDR2: MNHEY, SVGAGI. The CDR3 region is CASSRRQAGVYEQYF. The CDR3 DNA follows: TGTGCCAGCAGCCGAAGACAGGCTGGGGTCTACGAGCAGTACTTC.

This rearrangement joins TRBV29-1 to TRBJ2-1; 9 bases align to TRBD2. J lost 2 bases, V lost 4 bases, and 3 bases had no gene match. Germline V gene data show CDR1 as SQVTM and CDR2 as ANQGSEA. The CDR3 has 14 amino acids. The CDR3 DNA sequence: TGCAGCGTTGTTCTAGCGGGGACCTACAATGAGCAGTTCTTC. It codes for CSVVLAGTYNEQFF.

The chain joins TRBV16 to TRBJ1-6, with D possibly TRBD1 on 5 matching bases. Trimming stripped 4 bases from V and 9 bases from J, with 13 bases between. Germline CDR1 and CDR2: KGHSY and FQNENV. The CDR3 extends over 14 amino acids. CDR3 region: CASSPNRGASPLHF. In nucleotides, the CDR3 is TGTGCCAGCAGCCCAAACCGCGGGGCTTCACCCCTCCACTTT.

The chain couples TRBV7-9 to TRBJ2-2; TRBD2 aligns across 11 bases. The J segment lost 4 bases and the V segment lost 2 bases, leaving 0 bases of the junction unmatched. CDR3 length equals 15 residues. Per the germline V gene, CDR1 is SEHNR and CDR2 is FQNEAQ (reference sequence). DNA of the CDR3: TGTGCCAGCAGCTTACTAGCGGGAGGCACCGGGGAGCTGTTTTTT. This encodes CASSLLAGGTGELFF.

V usage is TRBV5-6 and J usage is TRBJ1-2; possible D gene TRBD1, 6 bases. CDR3 size: 16 residues. The V end was cut by 6 bases, the J end by 4 bases, with 22 bases between. From germline, CDR1 is SGHDT and CDR2 YYEEEE. Written as DNA, the CDR3 is TGTGCCAGCACTCCGGGAGGGTCCGGACAGTTCTATGGCTACACCTTC. Translating gives CASTPGGSGQFYGYTF. The variable domain in full, with the rest retrieved from reference TRBV5-6 and TRBJ1-2, is DAGVTQSPTHLIKTRGQQVTLRCSPKSGHDTVSWYQQALGQGPQFIFQYYEEEERQRGNFPDRFSGHQFPNYSSELNVNALLLGDSALYLCASTPGGSGQFYGYTFGSGTRLTVV.

V usage is TRBV7-6 and J usage is TRBJ2-2; D is unresolved. This CDR3 has 14 residues. V was shortened by 6 bases and J by 3 bases, with 11 bases between the two germline ends. Germline V lookup: CDR1 SGHVS, CDR2 FNYEAQ. In DNA form, the CDR3 reads TGTGCCAGCAGTTGGGCCCCGGACACCGGGGAGCTGTTTTTT. This codes for CASSWAPDTGELFF.

The rearrangement joins TRBV6-6 to TRBJ1-6; no reliable D call. Deletions cut 2 bases from V and 7 bases from J, with 9 bases between. CDR1 and CDR2 (germline): MNHNY, SVGAGI (reference sequence). This CDR3 is built from 14 residues. The CDR3 sequence: CASSYNSQNSPLHF. The CDR3, as DNA: TGTGCCAGCAGTTACAACAGTCAAAATTCACCCCTCCACTTT.

CDR3 DNA: TGTGCCAGCAGTTTAGGCGGGAGAAGGAGTGAGCAGTACTTC. It codes for CASSLGGRRSEQYF. The genes are TRBV28 and TRBJ2-7, with 7 bases identical to TRBD2. The CDR3 is made up of 14 amino acids. Germline values: CDR1 MDHEN, CDR2 SYDVKM. V lost 2 bases, J lost 7 bases, and 8 bases stayed unmatched.